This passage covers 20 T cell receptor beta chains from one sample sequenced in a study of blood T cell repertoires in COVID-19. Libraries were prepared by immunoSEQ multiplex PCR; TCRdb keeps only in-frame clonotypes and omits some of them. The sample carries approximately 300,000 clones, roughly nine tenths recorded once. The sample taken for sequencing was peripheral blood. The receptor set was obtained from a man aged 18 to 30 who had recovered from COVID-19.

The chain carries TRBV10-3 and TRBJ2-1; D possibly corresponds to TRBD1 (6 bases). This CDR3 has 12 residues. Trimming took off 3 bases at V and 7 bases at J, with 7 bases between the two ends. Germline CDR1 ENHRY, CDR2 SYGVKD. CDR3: CAISDGQNEQFF. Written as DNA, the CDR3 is TGTGCCATCAGTGACGGACAGAATGAGCAGTTCTTC.

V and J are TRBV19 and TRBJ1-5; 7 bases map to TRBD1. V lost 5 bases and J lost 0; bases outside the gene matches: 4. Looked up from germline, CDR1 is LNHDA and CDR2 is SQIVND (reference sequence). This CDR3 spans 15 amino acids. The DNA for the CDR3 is TGTGCCAGTAGTCCCGGGACAGATAGCAATCAGCCCCAGCATTTT. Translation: CASSPGTDSNQPQHF.

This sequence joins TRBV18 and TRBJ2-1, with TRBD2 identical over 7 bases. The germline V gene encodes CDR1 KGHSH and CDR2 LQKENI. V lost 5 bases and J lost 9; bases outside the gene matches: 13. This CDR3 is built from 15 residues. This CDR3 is CASSSLAEPFIEQFF. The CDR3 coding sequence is TGTGCCAGCTCATCCCTAGCGGAGCCCTTTATTGAGCAGTTCTTC.

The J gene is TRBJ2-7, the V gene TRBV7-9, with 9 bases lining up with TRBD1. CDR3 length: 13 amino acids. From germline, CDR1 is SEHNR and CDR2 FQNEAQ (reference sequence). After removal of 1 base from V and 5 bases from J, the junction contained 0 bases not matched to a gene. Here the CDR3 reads CASSLGTGDEQYF. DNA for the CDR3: TGTGCCAGCAGCTTAGGGACAGGGGACGAGCAGTACTTC.

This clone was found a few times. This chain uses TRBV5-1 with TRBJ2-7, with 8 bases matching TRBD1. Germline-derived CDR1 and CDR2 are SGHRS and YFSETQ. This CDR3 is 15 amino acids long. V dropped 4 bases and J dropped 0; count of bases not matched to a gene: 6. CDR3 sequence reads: CASSRDRSYSYEQYF. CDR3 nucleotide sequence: TGCGCCAGCAGCCGGGACAGGTCCTACTCCTACGAGCAGTACTTC.

The CDR3 region is CAWEELPGYEQYF. The DNA for the CDR3 is TGTGCCTGGGAGGAGCTCCCGGGCTACGAGCAGTACTTC. V usage is TRBV30 and J usage is TRBJ2-7, with no clear D. The germline CDR1 and CDR2 sequences are GTSNPN and SVGIG (reference sequence). With 5 bases removed from V and 3 bases from J, the gap between germline ends came to 14 bases. The CDR3 is made up of 13 amino acids.

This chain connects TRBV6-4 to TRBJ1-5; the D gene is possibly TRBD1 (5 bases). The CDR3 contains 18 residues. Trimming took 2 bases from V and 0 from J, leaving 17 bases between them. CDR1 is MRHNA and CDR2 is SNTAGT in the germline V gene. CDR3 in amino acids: CASSDIYSYRFSNQPQHF. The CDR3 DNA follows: TGTGCCAGCAGTGACATATACTCTTACAGGTTTAGCAATCAGCCCCAGCATTTT.

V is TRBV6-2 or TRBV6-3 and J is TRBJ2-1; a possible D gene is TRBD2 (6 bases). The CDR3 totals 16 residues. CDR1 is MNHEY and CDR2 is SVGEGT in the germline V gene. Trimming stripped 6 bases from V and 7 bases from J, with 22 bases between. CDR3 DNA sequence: TGTGCCAGCAGCCCCCCCGGGGGAGTCGGGGAGAATGAGCAGTTCTTC. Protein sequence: CASSPPGGVGENEQFF.

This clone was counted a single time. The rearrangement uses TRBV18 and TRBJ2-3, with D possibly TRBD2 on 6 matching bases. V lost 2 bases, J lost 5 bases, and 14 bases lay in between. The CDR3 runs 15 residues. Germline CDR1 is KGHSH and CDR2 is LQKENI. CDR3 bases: TGTGCCAGCTCACCAGAGGCTAGCGCTGGAGATACGCAGTATTTT. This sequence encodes CASSPEASAGDTQYF.

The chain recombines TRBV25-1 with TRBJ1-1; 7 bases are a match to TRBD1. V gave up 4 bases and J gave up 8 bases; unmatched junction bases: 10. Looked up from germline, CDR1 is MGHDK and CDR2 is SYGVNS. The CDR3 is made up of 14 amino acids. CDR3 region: CASSAWGSQGEAFF. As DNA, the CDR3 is TGTGCCAGCAGTGCTTGGGGTTCACAGGGGGAAGCTTTCTTT.

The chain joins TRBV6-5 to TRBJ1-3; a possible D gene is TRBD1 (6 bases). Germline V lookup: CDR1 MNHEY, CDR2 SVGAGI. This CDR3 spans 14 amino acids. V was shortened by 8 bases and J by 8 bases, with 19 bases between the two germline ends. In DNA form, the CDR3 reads TGTGCCAGCGGCCCGCGGGGGCCCCAAGACACCATATATTTT. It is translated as CASGPRGPQDTIYF.

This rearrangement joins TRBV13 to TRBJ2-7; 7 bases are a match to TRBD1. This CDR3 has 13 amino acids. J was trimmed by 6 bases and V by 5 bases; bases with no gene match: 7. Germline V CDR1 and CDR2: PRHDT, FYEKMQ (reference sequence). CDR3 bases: TGTGCCAGCAGCCCACCTGACAGGGCCGAGCAGTACTTC. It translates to CASSPPDRAEQYF.

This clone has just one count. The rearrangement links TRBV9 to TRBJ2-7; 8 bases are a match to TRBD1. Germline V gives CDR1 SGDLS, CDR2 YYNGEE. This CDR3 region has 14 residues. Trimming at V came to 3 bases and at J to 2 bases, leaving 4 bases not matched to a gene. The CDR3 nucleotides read TGTGCCAGCAGCGGGACGGACAGGGCCTACGAGCAGTACTTC. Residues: CASSGTDRAYEQYF.

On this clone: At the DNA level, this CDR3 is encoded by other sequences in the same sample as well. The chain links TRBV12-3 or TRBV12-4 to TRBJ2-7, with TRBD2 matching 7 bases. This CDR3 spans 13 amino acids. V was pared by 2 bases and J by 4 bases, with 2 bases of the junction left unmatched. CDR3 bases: TGTGCCAGCAGTTTAAGGGGAGGGTACGAGCAGTACTTC. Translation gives CASSLRGGYEQYF.

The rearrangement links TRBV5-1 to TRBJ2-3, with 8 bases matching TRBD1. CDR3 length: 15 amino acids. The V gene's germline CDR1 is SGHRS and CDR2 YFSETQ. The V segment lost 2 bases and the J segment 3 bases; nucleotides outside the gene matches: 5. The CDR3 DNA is TGCGCCAGCAGCTTTTACAGGGGGAGGACAGATACGCAGTATTTT. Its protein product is CASSFYRGRTDTQYF.

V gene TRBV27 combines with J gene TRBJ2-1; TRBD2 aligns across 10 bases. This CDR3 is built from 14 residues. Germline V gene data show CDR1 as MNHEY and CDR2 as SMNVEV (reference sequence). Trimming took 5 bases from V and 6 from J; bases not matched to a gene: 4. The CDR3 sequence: CASSAWTSGNEQFF. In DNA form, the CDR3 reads TGTGCCAGCAGTGCCTGGACTAGCGGCAATGAGCAGTTCTTC.

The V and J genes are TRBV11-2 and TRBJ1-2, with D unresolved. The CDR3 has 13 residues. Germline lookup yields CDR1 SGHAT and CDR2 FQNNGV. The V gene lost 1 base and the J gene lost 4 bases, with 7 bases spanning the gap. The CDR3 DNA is TGTGCCAGCAGCTTAGCAGTTTCCTATGGCTACACCTTC. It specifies CASSLAVSYGYTF.

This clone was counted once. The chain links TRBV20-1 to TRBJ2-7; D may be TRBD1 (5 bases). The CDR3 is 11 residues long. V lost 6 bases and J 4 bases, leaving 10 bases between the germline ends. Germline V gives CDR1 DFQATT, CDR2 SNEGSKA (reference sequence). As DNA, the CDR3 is TGCAGTGCAGGAACAGGATACGAGCAGTACTTC. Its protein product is CSAGTGYEQYF.

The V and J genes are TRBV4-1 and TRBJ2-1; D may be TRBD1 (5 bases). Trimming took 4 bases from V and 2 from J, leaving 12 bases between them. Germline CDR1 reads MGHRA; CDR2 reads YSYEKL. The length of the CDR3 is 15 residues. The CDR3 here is CASSLGQGPYNEQFF. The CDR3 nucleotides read TGCGCCAGCAGCCTAGGACAAGGACCCTACAATGAGCAGTTCTTC.

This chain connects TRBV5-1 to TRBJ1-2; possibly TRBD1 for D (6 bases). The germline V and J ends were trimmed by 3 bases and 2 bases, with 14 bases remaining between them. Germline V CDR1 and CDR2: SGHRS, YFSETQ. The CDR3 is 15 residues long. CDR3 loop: CASSSLWGGNYGYTF. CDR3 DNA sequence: TGCGCCAGCAGCTCACTATGGGGGGGCAACTATGGCTACACCTTC.